The source of this T cell receptor beta chain is a study of glioma-infiltrating T cells after dendritic cell vaccination (dated by TCRdb to 2015 to 2016). About the investigation overall: The cohort included some 15 glioblastoma patients drawn from Phase I and II dendritic cell vaccination trials, of whom 9 were newly diagnosed and 6 had recurrent disease. Autologous tumor lysate-pulsed dendritic cell vaccination was administered to the patients between the early 2000s and the early 2010s. The vaccine was prepared from monocyte-derived dendritic cells that were cultured for more than six days with IL-4 and GM-CSF and then pulsed overnight with autologous tumor lysate. Patients received three intradermal dendritic cell vaccine injections at biweekly intervals in the arm below the axilla. Deep sequencing of TCR beta CDR3 regions was used to quantify tumor-infiltrating lymphocyte content and compare tumor and blood repertoires in dendritic cell-vaccinated glioblastoma patients. TCR sequencing metrics, including TIL content and tumor-blood repertoire overlap, were correlated with survival after dendritic cell vaccination. The research as a whole found: The response model built on TCR overlap across three groups was characterized as speculative, with prospective validation still needed. The cohort was small and heterogeneous, few patients had complete blood and tumor sets, and even fewer had initial-recurrent tumor pairs. No direct relationship between TCR clonality and survival was found, suggesting a diverse polyclonal response may matter. Higher estimated pretreatment TIL content predicted longer time to progression and overall survival after dendritic cell vaccination.

This clone was observed a single time. Its antigen remains unidentified. Per-base quality was not reported, and no clone a single base away is much larger than it. The immunoSEQ assay amplified TCRB CDR3 regions from 1.5 to 2.5 micrograms of genomic DNA, or from all available DNA when less than that amount was available. The multiplex PCR relied on 60 forward primers for TCR V beta segments and 13 reverse primers for J beta segments. To estimate reads per starting template, synthetic control templates were spiked into each sample at limiting dilution. The Illumina HiSeq System generated 87 bp sequencing reads. The original pipeline was this. PCR and sequencing errors were removed by merging closely related sequences with a nearest neighbor algorithm. TCR overlap was measured as the percentage of unique tumor TCR beta sequences that were also present in the peripheral blood of the same patient. Here the immuneACCESS table is served through TCRdb, limited to in-frame sequences with V and J called. Missing clones are a known gap in these copies; in checked studies unresolved V genes cover under half, and the rest lacks a known reason. V, J and clone size reflect that table, while D and trimming were determined from the DNA. For this sample there are more than 85,000 clones; more than 70% appear just once. Just under 3% of the sample lies in the top ten.

Patients were selected on the basis of adequate residual fresh-frozen tumor tissue and more than two years of available survival data. Molecular status otherwise varied across the glioblastoma patients, but none of them carried an isocitrate dehydrogenase mutation. PBMC were collected before vaccination, two weeks after the third vaccination, and at tumor progression if progression occurred. Genomic DNA was extracted with the Qiagen DNeasy Blood extraction Kit. This specimen consisted of blood, obtained before dendritic cell vaccination. This sequence was found in a human donor with glioblastoma.

The CDR3 region: CASSSSSGYYNEQFF. The nucleotide sequence reads TGTGCCAGCAGTTCCTCTAGCGGGTACTACAATGAGCAGTTCTTC. The chain uses TRBV6-5 and TRBJ2-1, and 8 bases in between align with TRBD2. Including cysteine and phenylalanine, the CDR3 has 15 amino acids. Left in the record is the CDR3 DNA by itself, 45 bases read in frame from the first base. The germline V gene yields MNHEY for CDR1 and SVGAGI for CDR2. V trim: 4 bases; J trim: 3 bases; unmatched bases: 5.